These 32 T cell receptor beta chains were sequenced from one sample in a study of tissue T cells after allogeneic stem cell transplantation. Clones were sequenced by immunoSEQ multiplex PCR, and TCRdb holds only the in-frame ones, with some missing. The sample lists about 6,800 clones, roughly a third occurring once. The time point was: mouse harvest day 14 after allogeneic transplant. Mouse grafts combined 10^7 T-cell-depleted bone marrow cells with 10^6 splenic CD5+ T cells. The sequenced sample consisted of skin. The receptors were gathered from a female BALB/c mouse given C57BL/6 T cells with graft-versus-host disease after an allogeneic hematopoietic cell transplant.

This clone has more than one count but fewer than ten. Gene names and germline refer to mouse. Read sequence stops 1 residue before the CDR3 end, and the germline J gene provides the missing end. This chain joins TRBV5 and TRBJ1-4; 8 bases map to TRBD1. In germline, CDR1 is LGHNA, CDR2 YNLKQL (reference sequence). This CDR3 has 16 residues. V dropped 0 bases and J dropped 4; count of bases not matched to a gene: 4. The CDR3 sequence is CASSQDTGTGNERLFF. The sequenced CDR3 bases are TGTGCCAGCAGCCAAGATACGGGGACAGGCAACGAAAGATTATTT.

About this clone: The gene names given are mouse names. Read coverage stops 1 residue before the CDR3 terminus; the germline J gene supplies the remainder. This chain uses TRBV16 with TRBJ1-1, with D perhaps TRBD1 (5 bases). This CDR3 contains 15 residues. Germline CDR1 and CDR2: SGHSA and FRNQAP. Trimming took 1 base from V and 0 from J, leaving 9 bases between them. The DNA read from the CDR3 is TGTGCAAGCAGCTTAGGAGGGGTTGCAAACACAGAAGTCTTC. It codes for CASSLGGVANTEVF. In full, the CDR3 reads CASSLGGVANTEVFF.

Points on this clone: Mouse gene names apply. The read finishes 1 residue shy of the CDR3 end, and the germline J gene is used to complete it. V usage is TRBV26 and J usage is TRBJ2-2; TRBD1 agrees at 9 bases. CDR1 and CDR2 from the germline V gene are KGHPV and FQNQEV (reference sequence). The length of the CDR3 is 15 residues. J lost 2 bases, V lost 4 bases, and 2 bases had no gene match. The sequenced part of the CDR3 DNA is TGTGCCAGCAGTCGACAGGGGGTTAACACCGGGCAGCTCTAC. It yields the protein CASSRQGVNTGQLY. The whole CDR3 is CASSRQGVNTGQLYF.

On this clone itself: Gene labels here are mouse ones. The CDR3 end lies 1 residue beyond the end of the read and is filled in from the germline J gene. The chain links TRBV3 to TRBJ1-1, with D unclear. Trimming took 1 base from V and 6 from J, leaving 6 bases between them. The CDR3 contains 12 residues. Looked up from germline, CDR1 is SNHLY and CDR2 is FYNGKV (reference sequence). This CDR3 reads CASSLEGPEVFF. The covered CDR3 bases are TGTGCCAGCAGCTTAGAGGGCCCAGAAGTCTTC. Complete variable domain (other parts from reference TRBV3 and TRBJ1-1): GPKVLQIPSHQIIDMGQMVTLNCDPVSNHLYFYWYKQILGQQMEFLVNFYNGKVMEKSKLFKDQFSVERPDGSYFTLKIQPTALEDSAVYFCASSLEGPEVFFGKGTRLTVV.

This clone has just a few counts. Any gene name here is a mouse gene name. Read coverage stops 1 residue before the CDR3 terminus; the germline J gene supplies the remainder. V usage is TRBV26 and J usage is TRBJ2-2; 7 bases align to TRBD2. Germline V gene sequence: CDR1 KGHPV, CDR2 FQNQEV (reference sequence). With 2 bases clipped from V and 0 bases from J, the junction kept 3 bases outside the gene matches. The CDR3 has 16 residues. The part of the CDR3 DNA that was read is TGTGCCAGCAGTCTGATGGGGGGTGCAAACACCGGGCAGCTCTAC. This sequence encodes CASSLMGGANTGQLY. The entire CDR3 protein is CASSLMGGANTGQLYF.

About this clone: The genes and germline here are from mouse. Read coverage stops 1 residue before the CDR3 terminus; the germline J gene supplies the remainder. The V call is TRBV23, the J call TRBJ1-3; the table's D call, TRBD1, has no DNA check behind it. The germline V gene has CDR1 KGHTA and CDR2 FQNQQP. This CDR3 comprises 14 residues. Partial CDR3 DNA: TGCTCCAGCAGTCAATACAATTCTGGAAATACGCTCTAT. This translates into CSSSQYNSGNTLY. In full, the CDR3 reads CSSSQYNSGNTLYF.

This clone was found once. Mouse names are used for the genes. With the read ending 1 residue before the CDR3 end, the germline J gene is used to fill in that end. The rearrangement uses TRBV3 and TRBJ2-4; D possibly corresponds to TRBD2 (6 bases). The CDR3 totals 15 residues. Germline CDR1 SNHLY, CDR2 FYNGKV (reference sequence). Trimming removed 0 bases from V and 0 bases from J, with 7 bases in between. The CDR3 loop is CASSLALGSQNTLYF. The CDR3 DNA, read in part, is TGTGCCAGCAGCTTAGCGCTGGGGAGTCAAAACACCTTGTAC.

With regard to this clone: Genes here carry mouse names. The CDR3 bases that were read are TGTGCCTGGAGTCTAGGGGACAGGGTCACCGAAAGATTATTT. It yields the protein CAWSLGDRVTERLF. Given in full, the CDR3 is CAWSLGDRVTERLFF. V gene TRBV31 combines with J gene TRBJ1-4; TRBD1 agrees at 9 bases. The CDR3 end lies 1 residue beyond the end of the read and is filled in from the germline J gene. The CDR3 covers 15 residues. Trimming cost V 0 bases and J 7 bases; bases outside gene matches: 6. The germline CDR1 and CDR2 sequences are GKSSPN and SITVG.

This clone was recorded a few times. Gene names refer to mouse genes. The DNA ends 1 residue before the CDR3 does, and the rest of the CDR3 is filled in from the germline J gene. The chain recombines TRBV26 with TRBJ1-1; D possibly corresponds to TRBD1 (5 bases). With 8 bases removed from V and 4 bases from J, the gap between germline ends came to 14 bases. Germline V gene lookup returns CDR1 KGHPV and CDR2 FQNQEV (reference sequence). The CDR3 contains 13 residues. Here the CDR3 reads CASARGRGTEVFF. The covered CDR3 bases are TGTGCCAGCGCCCGGGGGAGAGGCACAGAAGTCTTC.

This clone was seen only a few times. The gene symbols are mouse symbols. With the read ending 1 residue before the CDR3 end, the germline J gene is used to fill in that end. The V gene is TRBV4, the J gene TRBJ2-4, with D possibly being TRBD1 (5 bases). The CDR3 sequence is 14 residues long. Per germline, CDR1 LGHDT and CDR2 YNNKQL (reference sequence). V was clipped by 5 bases and J by 0 bases, with 9 bases between them. CDR3 DNA (partial): TGTGCCAGCAGCAGGACAACTAGTCAAAACACCTTGTAC. Translated, it gives CASSRTTSQNTLY. The whole CDR3 protein reads CASSRTTSQNTLYF.

This clone ranks as medium-sized (0.01 to 0.1%). Germline and genes: mouse. The CDR3 end falls 1 residue outside the read, so it is completed with the germline J gene. This chain joins TRBV23 and TRBJ2-7; TRBD1, the table's D call, lacks a check against the DNA. The CDR3 length is 14 residues. Germline V gene sequence: CDR1 KGHTA, CDR2 FQNQQP. Incomplete CDR3 DNA: TGCTCCAGCAGTCAACGGCAGGGGGCGGGGGAACAGTAC. Its translation is CSSSQRQGAGEQY. The whole CDR3 protein reads CSSSQRQGAGEQYF.

This clone was observed a few times. The genes and germline here are from mouse. Read coverage stops 1 residue before the CDR3 terminus; the germline J gene supplies the remainder. V is TRBV26 and J is TRBJ2-5, with D maybe TRBD2 (5 bases). This CDR3 is built from 13 residues. Germline loops: CDR1 KGHPV, CDR2 FQNQEV (reference sequence). Trimming took off 0 bases at V and 4 bases at J, with 5 bases between the two ends. The CDR3 sequence is CASSLSGEDTQYF. The CDR3 bases that were read are TGTGCCAGCAGTCTGTCTGGGGAAGACACCCAGTAC. Drawing the rest from reference TRBV26 and TRBJ2-5, the complete variable domain is NSKVIQTPRYLVKGQGQKAKMRCIPEKGHPVVFWYQQNKNNEFKFLINFQNQEVLQQIDMTEKRFSAECPSNSPCSLEIQSSEAGDSALYLCASSLSGEDTQYFGPGTRLLVL.

This clone is labeled medium-sized. Genes here carry mouse names. The CDR3 end lies 1 residue beyond the end of the read and is filled in from the germline J gene. This chain links TRBV26 with TRBJ2-2, with 7 bases fitting TRBD2. Germline lookup yields CDR1 KGHPV and CDR2 FQNQEV (reference sequence). Losses at the gene ends were 0 bases for V and 3 bases for J; bases not matched to a gene: 1. The CDR3 is 15 amino acids. Partial CDR3 DNA: TGTGCCAGCAGTCTGTCCGGGGGGGACACCGGGCAGCTCTAC. Translated, it gives CASSLSGGDTGQLY. The whole CDR3 sequence reads CASSLSGGDTGQLYF.

This clone was observed a handful of times. Genes here carry mouse names. The sequence runs out 1 residue before the end of the CDR3; the remainder is reconstructed from the germline J gene. The rearrangement uses TRBV26 and TRBJ1-6, with a possible D match to TRBD1 (5 bases). TRBJ1-6 counts as an open reading frame of uncertain function. There are 13 residues in the CDR3. The V end was cut by 5 bases, the J end by 4 bases, with 6 bases between. CDR1 and CDR2 from the germline V gene are KGHPV and FQNQEV (reference sequence). CDR3 amino acids: CASSRQYNSPLYF. The sequenced part of the CDR3 DNA is TGTGCCAGCAGTAGACAGTATAATTCGCCCCTCTAC.

Regarding this clone: Any gene name here is a mouse gene name. The read ends 1 residue before the CDR3 terminus; that terminus is restored from the germline J gene. The V and J genes are TRBV5 and TRBJ2-7; possibly TRBD2 for D (5 bases). The CDR3 runs to 14 residues. V was clipped by 0 bases and J by 1 base, with 7 bases between them. The V gene's germline CDR1 is LGHNA and CDR2 YNLKQL (reference sequence). The covered CDR3 bases are TGTGCCAGCAGCCAAGATAACTGGTCCTATGAACAGTAC. The encoded protein is CASSQDNWSYEQY. The CDR3 reads in full as CASSQDNWSYEQYF.

Of note for this clone: Genes and germline come from the mouse. The CDR3 end falls 1 residue outside the read, so it is completed with the germline J gene. V and J are TRBV3 and TRBJ2-5, with 7 bases fitting TRBD1. V lost 2 bases to trimming and J lost 3 bases; unmatched junction nucleotides: 2. This CDR3 is 14 amino acids long. The germline V gene encodes CDR1 SNHLY and CDR2 FYNGKV (reference sequence). The CDR3 sequence: CASSLQGQQDTQYF. The sequenced CDR3 bases are TGTGCCAGCAGCTTACAGGGACAGCAAGACACCCAGTAC.

Note on this clone: Gene names denote mouse genes. The read ends 1 residue early relative to the CDR3; the germline J gene fills the gap. V is TRBV3 and J is TRBJ2-4, with a weak D call TRBD1 (6 bases). The length of the CDR3 is 14 residues. The V gene lost 5 bases and the J gene lost 0 bases, with 9 bases spanning the gap. Per the germline V gene, CDR1 is SNHLY and CDR2 is FYNGKV (reference sequence). CDR3 sequence: CASSQQGSQNTLYF. The covered CDR3 bases are TGTGCCAGCAGCCAACAGGGAAGTCAAAACACCTTGTAC.

On this clone itself: Gene names and germline match the mouse. The part of the CDR3 DNA that was read is TGTGCCAGCAGTTTAAACTCCTACTATGCTGAGCAGTTC. This encodes CASSLNSYYAEQF. The whole CDR3 region reads CASSLNSYYAEQFF. This rearrangement joins TRBV15 to TRBJ2-1, with D unclear. The observed sequence ends 1 residue before the CDR3 terminus, with the missing tail filled in from the germline J gene. Trimming pared 2 bases from V and 2 bases from J, leaving 7 bases between. The CDR3 consists of 14 residues. Germline CDR1 and CDR2: SGHND and FRSKSL.

With regard to this clone: The gene names given are mouse names. The read ends 1 residue before the CDR3 terminus; that terminus is restored from the germline J gene. J is TRBJ1-1 and V is TRBV19, with D perhaps TRBD1 (6 bases). This CDR3 region has 13 residues. The germline V gene has CDR1 FNHDT and CDR2 SITEND (reference sequence). Trimming cost V 1 base and J 4 bases, with 8 bases left between them. CDR3 loop: CASSIRGATEVFF. The CDR3 bases that were read are TGTGCCAGCAGTATAAGGGGGGCCACAGAAGTCTTC.

This clone is termed medium-sized (0.01 to 0.1%). Gene names follow the mouse nomenclature. The read falls 1 residue short of the CDR3 end, and the missing part is taken from the germline J gene. V gene TRBV26 combines with J gene TRBJ1-1, with 7 bases identical to TRBD1. Germline V CDR1 and CDR2: KGHPV, FQNQEV (reference sequence). This CDR3 is 13 amino acids long. V lost 6 bases and J lost 2; bases outside the gene matches: 3. Partial CDR3 DNA: TGTGCCAGCAGACGGGACAGCAACACAGAAGTCTTC. Its protein product is CASRRDSNTEVF. The whole CDR3 reads CASRRDSNTEVFF.

With regard to this clone: Gene names denote mouse genes. The sequenced CDR3 bases are TGTGCCAGCAGTCTCCGGGGGACCGACTACACC. Translated: CASSLRGTDYT. The whole CDR3 protein is CASSLRGTDYTF. V usage is TRBV26 and J usage is TRBJ1-2; possible D gene TRBD1, 5 bases. The CDR3 end falls 1 residue outside the read, so it is completed with the germline J gene. The CDR3 is 12 amino acids. Germline V gene sequence: CDR1 KGHPV, CDR2 FQNQEV (reference sequence). Trimming pared 3 bases from V and 6 bases from J, leaving 8 bases between.

In the case of this clone: The listed genes are named as in mouse. Coverage ceases 1 residue before the CDR3 finishes, and the germline J gene fills in the end. The V call is TRBV2, the J call TRBJ2-4; TRBD2 agrees at 11 bases. With 4 bases clipped from V and 0 bases from J, the junction kept 3 bases outside the gene matches. CDR1 LGHNA and CDR2 YSYQKL come from the germline V gene. This CDR3 has 16 residues. CDR3 in amino acids: CASSRDWGYSQNTLYF. CDR3 DNA, as far as it was read: TGTGCCAGCAGCCGGGACTGGGGGTATAGTCAAAACACCTTGTAC.

The table lists this clone with a few counts. The germline and genes are mouse ones. With the read ending 1 residue before the CDR3 end, the germline J gene is used to fill in that end. The chain recombines TRBV26 with TRBJ2-4; D is uncertain. The CDR3 length is 13 residues. Trimming removed 6 bases at V and 0 bases at J, with 7 bases between. Germline CDR1 KGHPV, CDR2 FQNQEV (reference sequence). CDR3 region: CASSDKSQNTLYF. The CDR3 DNA, read in part, is TGTGCCAGCAGCGACAAGAGTCAAAACACCTTGTAC.

This clone was observed a handful of times. Gene names and germline refer to mouse. From the germline J gene comes the end of the CDR3, since the read stops 1 residue before it. The V and J genes are TRBV26 and TRBJ2-5; perhaps TRBD1 as D (5 bases). Trimming took off 3 bases at V and 3 bases at J, with 7 bases between the two ends. There are 13 residues in the CDR3. Germline lookup yields CDR1 KGHPV and CDR2 FQNQEV (reference sequence). CDR3 sequence: CASSLRQQDTQYF. CDR3 DNA (partial): TGTGCCAGCAGTCTTAGACAGCAAGACACCCAGTAC.

About this clone: The genes and germline here are from mouse. The read stops 1 residue short of the end of the CDR3; the missing end is completed from the germline J gene. The V call is TRBV13-2, the J call TRBJ2-3; D might be TRBD1 or TRBD2, each matching 5 bases. Looked up from germline, CDR1 is NNHNN and CDR2 is SYGAGS (reference sequence). The CDR3 extends over 14 amino acids. V dropped 3 bases and J dropped 0 bases, with 8 bases sitting between them. CDR3 residues: CASGAGASAETLYF. The CDR3 bases that were read are TGTGCCAGCGGTGCCGGGGCTAGTGCAGAAACGCTGTAT.

Points on this clone: Gene names follow the mouse nomenclature. Sequencing ends 1 residue short of the CDR3 end; the germline J gene provides the rest. The rearrangement links TRBV26 to TRBJ1-4; D is undetermined. Germline CDR1 is KGHPV and CDR2 is FQNQEV (reference sequence). Trimming cost V 7 bases and J 2 bases, with 5 bases left between them. The CDR3 contains 12 residues. Partial CDR3 DNA: TGTGCCAGCACAGGATCCAACGAAAGATTATTT. Protein product: CASTGSNERLF. The CDR3 as a whole reads CASTGSNERLFF.

Notes on this clone: The genes and germline here are from mouse. The CDR3 is cut off 1 residue early in the read; its end comes from the germline J gene. The V call is TRBV3, the J call TRBJ1-1, with a tentative D call TRBD1 (5 bases). Trimming removed 8 bases at V and 7 bases at J, with 5 bases between. In germline, CDR1 is SNHLY, CDR2 FYNGKV (reference sequence). The CDR3 covers 9 residues. The sequenced CDR3 bases are TGTGCCAGCGACAGAGAAGTCTTC. Translation: CASDREVF. The complete CDR3 reads CASDREVFF.

Remarks on this clone: Gene names are the mouse ones. Read data end 1 residue before the CDR3 end; the end is taken from the germline J gene. The V and J genes are TRBV13-3 and TRBJ2-1; D is tentatively TRBD1 or TRBD2 (5 bases each). Trimming shortened V by 4 bases and J by 4 bases, and 12 bases separated the two germline ends. The germline CDR1 and CDR2 sequences are NNHDY and SYVADS. The CDR3 contains 14 residues. The CDR3 DNA, read in part, is TGTGCCAGCAGTCTCCGGGACGGTTATGCTGAGCAGTTC. Translating gives CASSLRDGYAEQF. The entire CDR3 protein reads CASSLRDGYAEQFF.

This clone was seen only once. Germline and genes here are mouse. The read gets to within 1 residue of the CDR3 end, and the germline J gene fills in the rest. This rearrangement joins TRBV26 to TRBJ1-6; TRBD1 is a possible D gene (5 bases). TRBJ1-6 is an ORF; its function is uncertain. The CDR3 extends over 13 amino acids. Germline V CDR1 and CDR2: KGHPV, FQNQEV (reference sequence). V lost 4 bases and J 14 bases, leaving 15 bases between the germline ends. The CDR3 is CASSPAGGRSLYF. The CDR3 DNA, read in part, is TGTGCCAGCAGTCCGGCGGGGGGACGTTCCCTCTAC.

Only a few counts were recorded for this clone. Each gene name is a mouse one. The read is 1 residue too short to cover the CDR3 end, so that end is filled in from the germline J gene. The J gene is TRBJ2-4, the V gene TRBV31, with D tentatively TRBD1 (6 bases). V lost 0 bases to trimming and J lost 3 bases, with 10 bases between them. The CDR3 extends over 14 amino acids. Per germline, CDR1 GKSSPN and CDR2 SITVG. The covered CDR3 bases are TGTGCCTGGAGTCTCACAGGGCGACAAAACACCTTGTAC. Protein: CAWSLTGRQNTLY. The complete CDR3 reads CAWSLTGRQNTLYF.

As regards this clone: Mouse gene names apply. The DNA ends 1 residue before the CDR3 does, and the rest of the CDR3 is filled in from the germline J gene. The chain joins TRBV26 to TRBJ1-5, with 12 bases matching TRBD1. Germline CDR1 is KGHPV and CDR2 is FQNQEV (reference sequence). This CDR3 contains 14 residues. V lost 4 bases to trimming and J lost 9 bases; unmatched junction nucleotides: 4. The DNA read from the CDR3 is TGTGCCAGCAGTCCGGGACAGGGGGCGCGGGCTCCGCTT. This gives the protein CASSPGQGARAPL. The entire CDR3 protein is CASSPGQGARAPLF.

Of note for this clone: Gene names refer to mouse genes. Read data end 1 residue before the CDR3 end; the end is taken from the germline J gene. This chain connects TRBV1 to TRBJ2-2; 9 bases are shared with TRBD2. Germline CDR1 NSQYPW, CDR2 LRSPGD (reference sequence). The CDR3 extends over 15 amino acids. V dropped 4 bases and J dropped 1; count of bases not matched to a gene: 1. CDR3 DNA, as far as it was read: TGCACCTGCAGTGGGACTGGGGTAAACACCGGGCAGCTCTAC. Protein sequence: CTCSGTGVNTGQLY. The full-length CDR3 reads as CTCSGTGVNTGQLYF.